Below are 23 T cell receptor beta chains sequenced from a single sample in a study of cytomegalovirus exposure and HLA in healthy donors. In the PCR, 60 Vbeta and 13 Jbeta primers were used. Sequenced by immunoSEQ multiplex PCR; TCRdb stores in-frame clones only, minus some. The sample contains about 120,000 clones, around 77% of which appear only once. The sample was PBMCs. These receptors originate from a man aged 40-55 years in good health and CMV-seropositive.

This clone appeared once. The V call is TRBV2, the J call TRBJ1-2, with a tentative D call TRBD1 (5 bases). The CDR3 runs 12 residues. V was trimmed by 9 bases and J by 4 bases, leaving 12 bases between them. Germline V gene lookup returns CDR1 SNHLY and CDR2 FYNNEI. The CDR3 spells CARQGSGYGYTF. Written as DNA, the CDR3 is TGTGCCAGGCAGGGTTCAGGCTATGGCTACACCTTC.

The gene calls are TRBV5-1 and TRBJ1-1, with no clear D. Between the trimmed V and J ends, which lost 5 bases and 0 bases, there was a span of 11 bases. CDR3 length equals 14 residues. CDR1 SGHRS and CDR2 YFSETQ come from the germline V gene. CDR3 sequence: CASREALMNTEAFF. The CDR3 region has the DNA TGCGCCAGCAGGGAGGCCCTCATGAACACTGAAGCTTTCTTT.

The chain carries TRBV4-1 and TRBJ2-4; TRBD2 aligns across 14 bases. The CDR3 has 17 residues. Germline trimming cut 5 bases from V and 12 bases from J; bases unmatched to any gene: 15. Germline V lookup: CDR1 MGHRA, CDR2 YSYEKL. The CDR3 DNA reads as TGCGCCAGCAGCGAAACCGGGACTAGCGGGGGCGGGTACAGTCAGTACTTC. It specifies CASSETGTSGGGYSQYF.

This chain connects TRBV5-1 to TRBJ2-3; the match to TRBD1 covers 9 bases. V shed 3 bases, J shed 4 bases, and the junction held 9 bases outside the gene matches. CDR1 SGHRS and CDR2 YFSETQ come from the germline V gene. This CDR3 is 16 amino acids long. CDR3 nucleotide sequence: TGCGCCAGCAGCTATGTGGGGACAGGGTTTTCAGATACGCAGTATTTT. It codes for CASSYVGTGFSDTQYF.

This chain links TRBV28 with TRBJ1-5; D uncertain. Trimming pared 4 bases from V and 2 bases from J, leaving 12 bases between. The CDR3 length is 15 residues. In germline, CDR1 is MDHEN, CDR2 SYDVKM. The CDR3 sequence: CASSSPATGNQPQHF. The CDR3 nucleotides are TGTGCCAGCAGTTCCCCCGCAACAGGCAATCAGCCCCAGCATTTT.

J is TRBJ1-2 and V is TRBV7-2; D is unresolved. This CDR3 region has 14 residues. Trimming took 0 bases from V and 3 from J, leaving 8 bases between them. Germline V CDR1 and CDR2: SGHTA, FQGNSA. CDR3 coding DNA: TGTGCCAGCAGCTTAGCGTTGTTCGACTATGGCTACACCTTC. It yields the protein CASSLALFDYGYTF. Combining the CDR3 with reference TRBV7-2 and TRBJ1-2 gives the whole variable domain GAGVSQSPSNKVTEKGKDVELRCDPISGHTALYWYRQSLGQGLEFLIYFQGNSAPDKSGLPSDRFSAERTGGSVSTLTIQRTQQEDSAVYLCASSLALFDYGYTFGSGTRLTVV.

CDR3: CSVGLAGGLDEQFF. Here the CDR3 DNA reads TGCAGCGTTGGGCTAGCGGGGGGGTTGGATGAGCAGTTCTTC. The rearrangement links TRBV29-1 to TRBJ2-1; 12 bases agree with TRBD2. Germline V gene sequence: CDR1 SQVTM, CDR2 ANQGSEA. V trimming: 4 bases; J trimming: 8 bases; junction bases outside the gene matches: 6. There are 14 residues in the CDR3.

V is TRBV19 and J is TRBJ2-3; D gene uncertain. The V gene lost 3 bases and the J gene lost 1 base, with 8 bases spanning the gap. From germline, CDR1 is LNHDA and CDR2 SQIVND (reference sequence). CDR3 length: 14 residues. The CDR3 sequence: CASSMPSGTDTQYF. For the CDR3, the DNA is TGTGCCAGTAGTATGCCCAGCGGCACAGATACGCAGTATTTT.

This sequence joins TRBV5-4 and TRBJ2-3, with TRBD2 matching 11 bases. This CDR3 spans 17 amino acids. Germline lookup yields CDR1 SGHNT and CDR2 YYREEE (reference sequence). The V gene end was trimmed by 0 bases and the J gene end by 6 bases; junction bases not matched to a gene: 9. In DNA, the CDR3 is TGTGCCAGCAGCTTGGAGATAGCGGGGGGGCTGGGTGATACGCAGTATTTT. Translation gives CASSLEIAGGLGDTQYF. Full variable domain (rest looked up from reference TRBV5-4 and TRBJ2-3): ETGVTQSPTHLIKTRGQQVTLRCSSQSGHNTVSWYQQALGQGPQFIFQYYREEENGRGNFPPRFSGLQFPNYSSELNVNALELDDSALYLCASSLEIAGGLGDTQYFGPGTRLTVL.

This clone occurred once. V usage is TRBV30 and J usage is TRBJ1-4; D is perhaps TRBD1 (5 bases). Germline V CDR1 and CDR2: GTSNPN, SVGIG (reference sequence). The CDR3 loop spans 14 amino acids. Trimming shortened V by 0 bases and J by 7 bases, and 12 bases separated the two germline ends. CDR3 in amino acids: CAWSVRQGGEKLFF. The CDR3 nucleotides are TGTGCCTGGAGTGTACGTCAGGGTGGTGAAAAACTGTTTTTT.

This clone turned up a few times. The CDR3 here is CSVILTGKGEQYF. The CDR3 nucleotides read TGCAGCGTCATCCTGACAGGGAAGGGCGAGCAGTACTTC. This chain connects TRBV29-1 to TRBJ2-7, with 7 bases aligning to TRBD1. The germline gives CDR1 SQVTM, CDR2 ANQGSEA. The junction had 11 bases not matched to a gene; V was cut back by 6 bases and J by 6 bases. The CDR3 runs 13 residues.

This chain links TRBV2 with TRBJ2-1; D unresolved. V shed 5 bases and J shed 0 bases, with 8 bases lying between them. The CDR3 extends over 14 amino acids. The germline gives CDR1 SNHLY, CDR2 FYNNEI. CDR3 coding DNA: TGTGCCAGCAGTACAGACACCTCCTACAATGAGCAGTTCTTC. Encoded protein: CASSTDTSYNEQFF.

This sequence joins TRBV7-3 and TRBJ1-2, with 8 positions matching TRBD1. CDR1 and CDR2 from the germline V gene are SGHTA and FQGTGA. Trimming at V came to 5 bases and at J to 3 bases, leaving 2 bases not matched to a gene. CDR3 length equals 13 residues. The CDR3 DNA reads TGTGCCAGCAGCCAACAGGGGGACTATGGCTACACCTTC. Translating gives CASSQQGDYGYTF.

The chain employs TRBV9 and TRBJ2-5; 9 bases align to TRBD1. The CDR3 runs 17 residues. V dropped 0 bases and J dropped 6; count of bases not matched to a gene: 12. Germline V gene lookup returns CDR1 SGDLS and CDR2 YYNGEE. CDR3 coding DNA: TGTGCCAGCAGCGTAGGAGACAGGACAGGGGTCTGGCAGACCCAGTACTTC. Translated: CASSVGDRTGVWQTQYF.

J is TRBJ2-2 and V is TRBV7-2, with 10 nucleotides matching TRBD2. Trimming cost V 5 bases and J 2 bases; bases outside gene matches: 5. Germline V lookup: CDR1 SGHTA, CDR2 FQGNSA. The CDR3 covers 16 residues. The DNA of the CDR3 is TGTGCCAGCAGCCCCAGGACTAGCGGTAACACCGGGGAGCTGTTTTTT. Translating it yields CASSPRTSGNTGELFF.

The V call is TRBV7-9, the J call TRBJ2-3; 9 nucleotides agree with TRBD2. CDR1 SEHNR and CDR2 FQNEAQ come from the germline V gene (reference sequence). Losses at the gene ends were 8 bases for V and 0 bases for J; bases not matched to a gene: 6. The CDR3 has 15 amino acids. CDR3 bases: TGTGCCAGCTCCCCTAGCGGGGCAAGCACAGATACGCAGTATTTT. Amino acids: CASSPSGASTDTQYF.

CDR3 sequence: CASSLLSGGRETQYF. The CDR3 coding sequence is TGTGCCAGCAGTTTATTGTCAGGGGGACGGGAGACCCAGTACTTC. The chain has TRBV28 and TRBJ2-5; 7 bases match TRBD1. V shed 1 base and J 5 bases; nucleotides not matched to a gene: 7. The CDR3 extends over 15 amino acids. Germline CDR1 reads MDHEN; CDR2 reads SYDVKM.

The gene calls are TRBV25-1 and TRBJ2-7; a possible D gene is TRBD2 (5 bases). Germline CDR1 and CDR2: MGHDK and SYGVNS. V was cut by 3 bases and J by 0 bases, with 15 bases left in between. CDR3 length equals 16 residues. The CDR3, as DNA: TGTGCCAGCAGTGACCCCGGAGGCAGTTACTCCTACGAGCAGTACTTC. Amino acids: CASSDPGGSYSYEQYF.

This clone appeared once. The chain couples TRBV6-5 to TRBJ1-1; TRBD1 is a possible D gene (5 bases). Trimming pared 4 bases from V and 3 bases from J, leaving 15 bases between. Germline-derived CDR1 and CDR2 are MNHEY and SVGAGI. The CDR3 loop spans 15 amino acids. The CDR3 nucleotides are TGTGCCAGCAGTTTTTCCTCACCCAGGGACACTGAAGCTTTCTTT. Translating gives CASSFSSPRDTEAFF.

This chain connects TRBV7-9 to TRBJ1-4, with 12 bases aligning to TRBD1. From germline, CDR1 is SEHNR and CDR2 FQNEAQ (reference sequence). The CDR3 consists of 17 residues. V trimming: 7 bases; J trimming: 5 bases; junction bases outside the gene matches: 11. CDR3: CASISNLGQGANEKLFF. CDR3 in DNA: TGTGCCAGCATCTCGAATCTGGGACAGGGGGCAAATGAAAAACTGTTTTTT.

CDR3 nucleotides: TGCGCCAGCAGCCAAGTGGGGCGAGCAAACCAAGAGACCCAGTACTTC. Its translation is CASSQVGRANQETQYF. J is TRBJ2-5 and V is TRBV4-3; D might be TRBD1 (5 bases). Germline CDR1 LGHNA, CDR2 YSLEER. The CDR3 totals 16 residues. V was cut by 1 base and J by 0 bases, with 12 bases left in between.

This chain uses TRBV7-3 with TRBJ2-6; D is unresolved. The CDR3 length is 15 residues. Trimming pared 4 bases from V and 0 bases from J, leaving 7 bases between. The germline gives CDR1 SGHTA, CDR2 FQGTGA. The chain's CDR3 is CASSSVFSGANVLTF. CDR3 nucleotide sequence: TGTGCCAGCAGCTCCGTTTTCTCTGGGGCCAACGTCCTGACTTTC. The entire variable domain, with the rest obtained from reference TRBV7-3 and TRBJ2-6, is as follows: GAGVSQTPSNKVTEKGKYVELRCDPISGHTALYWYRQSLGQGPEFLIYFQGTGAADDSGLPNDRFFAVRPEGSVSTLKIQRTERGDSAVYLCASSSVFSGANVLTFGAGSRLTVL.

The J gene is TRBJ2-4, the V gene TRBV29-1; 8 nucleotides agree with TRBD1. Germline V gives CDR1 SQVTM, CDR2 ANQGSEA. J was trimmed by 1 base and V by 5 bases; bases with no gene match: 13. CDR3 length equals 17 residues. The CDR3 spells CSVYGAGGNLAKNIQYF. CDR3 DNA sequence: TGCAGCGTTTATGGTGCAGGGGGCAACTTGGCCAAAAACATTCAGTACTTC.